This TCR beta chain originates from a study of regulatory T cells in long-lasting Graves disease. Study-level background: Graves' patients, newly diagnosed, had taken antithyroid drugs under 3 months.

Study-wide findings and caveats: New patients shared fewer public clonotypes (approximately 1,000) than persistent patients did (approximately 3,000). The study examined only peripheral blood, not thyroid tissue. There were preferences for TRBV28, TRBJ1-2 and TRBJ2-5 in persistent disease.

The germline V gene has CDR1 DFQATT and CDR2 SNEGSKA (reference sequence). With V trimmed by 3 bases and J by 6 bases, 10 bases remained unmatched. The CDR3 is made up of 14 amino acids. Arm-PCR of CDR3 regions with iRepertoire HTBI primers generated TCR beta libraries. TCRdb recomputed calls from the multiplex PCR reads with MiXCR, one row per CDR3 protein. This table holds fewer than 350,000 distinct CDR3 sequences, about 18% found once. Time point defined: newly diagnosed GD, antithyroid drugs for less than 3 months. The TCR library was made from RNA that had been extracted from PBMCs in TRIzol. At least ten counts were recorded for this clonotype. Antigen specificity is unknown.

The genes are TRBV20-1 and TRBJ2-7, with 8 bases fitting TRBD2. This clonotype was obtained from a female donor with Graves disease. Here the sequenced sample was peripheral blood mononuclear cells (PBMCs), taken at new diagnosis, from a patient treated with antithyroid drugs. This chain's CDR3 is CSASPDGTSSEQYF. The CDR3 DNA reads TGCAGTGCTAGTCCGGATGGGACTAGTTCCGAGCAGTACTTC.